This T cell receptor beta chain was documented in a study of blood T cell repertoires in COVID-19. This table comes from immunoSEQ multiplex PCR, and its TCRdb copy is limited to in-frame clones, with some not included. This repertoire shows 120,000 to 150,000 clones, around 87% found once; its top ten account for over 35%. Sequencing was done on a sample of peripheral blood. This receptor was obtained from a man over 45 who had recovered from COVID-19.

CDR3 in amino acids: CASSYSERGGLEQFF. Written as DNA, the CDR3 is TGTGCCAGCAGTTACTCAGAGCGGGGGGGCCTTGAGCAGTTCTTC. The chain links TRBV6-5 to TRBJ2-1, with 10 bases identical to TRBD2. CDR3 length: 15 amino acids. Trimming cost V 0 bases and J 9 bases; bases outside gene matches: 5. Per germline, CDR1 MNHEY and CDR2 SVGAGI.